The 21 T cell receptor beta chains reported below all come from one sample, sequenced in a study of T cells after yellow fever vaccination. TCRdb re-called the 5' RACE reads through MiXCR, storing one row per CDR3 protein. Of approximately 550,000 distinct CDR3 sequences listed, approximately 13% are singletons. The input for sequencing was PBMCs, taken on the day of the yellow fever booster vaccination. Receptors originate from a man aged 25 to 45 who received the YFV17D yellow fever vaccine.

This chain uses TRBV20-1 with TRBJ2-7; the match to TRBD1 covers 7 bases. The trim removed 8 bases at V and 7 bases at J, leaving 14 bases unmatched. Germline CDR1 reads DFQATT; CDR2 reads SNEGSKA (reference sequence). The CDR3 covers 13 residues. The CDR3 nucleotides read TGCAGTCCAACAGGGGAACCGGCTGGAGAGCAGTACTTC. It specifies CSPTGEPAGEQYF.

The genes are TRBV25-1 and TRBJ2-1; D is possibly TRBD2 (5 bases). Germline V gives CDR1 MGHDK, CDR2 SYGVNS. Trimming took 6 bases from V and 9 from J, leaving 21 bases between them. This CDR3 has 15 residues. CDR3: CASRPARTGHGEQFF. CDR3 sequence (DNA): TGTGCCAGCAGGCCCGCCAGGACTGGGCACGGTGAGCAGTTCTTC.

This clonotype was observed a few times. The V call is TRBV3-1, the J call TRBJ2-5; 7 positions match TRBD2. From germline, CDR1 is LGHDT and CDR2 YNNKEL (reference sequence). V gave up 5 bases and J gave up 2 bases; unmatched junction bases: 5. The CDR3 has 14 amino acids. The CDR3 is CASSALAFQETQYF. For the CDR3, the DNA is TGTGCCAGCAGCGCACTAGCGTTTCAAGAGACCCAGTACTTC.

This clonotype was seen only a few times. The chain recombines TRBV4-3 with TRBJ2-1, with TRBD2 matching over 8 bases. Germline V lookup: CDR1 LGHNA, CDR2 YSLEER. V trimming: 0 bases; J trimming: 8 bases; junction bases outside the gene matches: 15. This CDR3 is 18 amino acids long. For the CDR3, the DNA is TGCGCCAGCAGCCAAGATGTGGGGGGGCCCAGCGGGAGCGATGAGCAGTTCTTC. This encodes CASSQDVGGPSGSDEQFF.

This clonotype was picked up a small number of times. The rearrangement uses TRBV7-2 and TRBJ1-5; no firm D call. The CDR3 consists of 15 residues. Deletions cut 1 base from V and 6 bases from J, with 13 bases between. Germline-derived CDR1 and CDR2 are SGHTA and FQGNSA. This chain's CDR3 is CASSLGPPGGQPQHF. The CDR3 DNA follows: TGTGCCAGCAGCTTAGGGCCCCCAGGCGGTCAGCCCCAGCATTTT.

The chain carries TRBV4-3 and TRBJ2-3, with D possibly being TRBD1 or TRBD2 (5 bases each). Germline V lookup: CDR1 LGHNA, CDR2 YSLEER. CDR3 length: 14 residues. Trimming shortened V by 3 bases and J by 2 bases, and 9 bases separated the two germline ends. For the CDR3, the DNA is TGCGCCAGCAGCCAGAGGGGTGACACAGATACGCAGTATTTT. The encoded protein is CASSQRGDTDTQYF.

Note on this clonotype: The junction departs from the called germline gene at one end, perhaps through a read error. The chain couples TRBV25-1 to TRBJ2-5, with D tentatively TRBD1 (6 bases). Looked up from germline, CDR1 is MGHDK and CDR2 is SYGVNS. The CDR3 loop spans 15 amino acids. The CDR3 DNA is TGTGCCAGCGGTGAATCAAGGGGGTTCCAAGAGACCCAGTACTTC. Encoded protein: CASGESRGFQETQYF. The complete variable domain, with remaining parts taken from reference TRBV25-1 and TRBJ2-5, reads EADIYQTPRYLVIGTGKKITLECSQTMGHDKMYWYQQDPGMELHLIHYSYGVNSTEKGDLSSESTVSRIRTEHFPLTLESARPSHTSQYLCASGESRGFQETQYFGPGTRLLVL.

CDR3 DNA: TGTGCCAGCAGTCCCAGGGACATTGATACGCAGTATTTT. This sequence encodes CASSPRDIDTQYF. V is TRBV27 and J is TRBJ2-3; perhaps TRBD1 as D (6 bases). The CDR3 runs to 13 residues. The V gene lost 5 bases and the J gene lost 6 bases, with 12 bases spanning the gap. The germline gives CDR1 MNHEY, CDR2 SMNVEV (reference sequence).

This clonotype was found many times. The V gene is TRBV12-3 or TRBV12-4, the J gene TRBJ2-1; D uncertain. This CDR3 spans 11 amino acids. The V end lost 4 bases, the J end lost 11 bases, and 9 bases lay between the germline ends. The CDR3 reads CASSSSPKQFF. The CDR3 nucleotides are TGTGCCAGCAGTTCGTCCCCCAAGCAGTTCTTC.

For the CDR3, the DNA is TGCAGTGCTGGGGGACTAGGGGGGGGCGGAGATACGCAGTATTTT. This gives the protein CSAGGLGGGGDTQYF. The chain links TRBV20-1 to TRBJ2-3; 8 bases fit TRBD2. This CDR3 has 15 residues. V trimming: 5 bases; J trimming: 5 bases; junction bases outside the gene matches: 12. Looked up from germline, CDR1 is DFQATT and CDR2 is SNEGSKA (reference sequence).

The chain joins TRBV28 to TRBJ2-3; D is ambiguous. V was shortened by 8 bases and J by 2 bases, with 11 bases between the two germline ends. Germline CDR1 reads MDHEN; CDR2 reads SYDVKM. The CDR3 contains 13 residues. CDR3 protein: CASSRIFTDTQYF. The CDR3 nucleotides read TGTGCCAGCTCCCGGATCTTCACAGATACGCAGTATTTT.

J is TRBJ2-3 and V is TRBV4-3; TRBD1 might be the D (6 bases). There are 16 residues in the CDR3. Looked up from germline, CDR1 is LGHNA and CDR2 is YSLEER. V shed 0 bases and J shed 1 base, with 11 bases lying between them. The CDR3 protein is CASSQDNRARTDTQYF. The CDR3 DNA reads TGCGCCAGCAGCCAAGATAACAGGGCCCGCACAGATACGCAGTATTTT.

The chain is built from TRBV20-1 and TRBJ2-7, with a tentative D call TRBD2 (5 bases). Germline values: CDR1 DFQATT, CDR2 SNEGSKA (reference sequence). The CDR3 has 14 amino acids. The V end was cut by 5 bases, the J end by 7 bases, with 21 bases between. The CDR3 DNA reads TGCAGTGCTCCTGGCGGAGGCTTTCTAAGAGAGCAGTACTTC. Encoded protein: CSAPGGGFLREQYF.

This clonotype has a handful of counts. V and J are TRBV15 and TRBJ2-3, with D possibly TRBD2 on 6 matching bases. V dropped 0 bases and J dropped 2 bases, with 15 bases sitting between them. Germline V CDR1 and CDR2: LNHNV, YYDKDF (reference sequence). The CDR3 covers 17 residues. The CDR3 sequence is CATSRDVKAGTTDTQYF. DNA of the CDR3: TGTGCCACCAGCAGAGATGTAAAGGCGGGGACCACAGATACGCAGTATTTT. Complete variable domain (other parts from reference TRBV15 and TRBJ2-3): DAMVIQNPRYQVTQFGKPVTLSCSQTLNHNVMYWYQQKSSQAPKLLFHYYDKDFNNEADTPDNFQSRRPNTSFCFLDIRSPGLGDTAMYLCATSRDVKAGTTDTQYFGPGTRLTVL.

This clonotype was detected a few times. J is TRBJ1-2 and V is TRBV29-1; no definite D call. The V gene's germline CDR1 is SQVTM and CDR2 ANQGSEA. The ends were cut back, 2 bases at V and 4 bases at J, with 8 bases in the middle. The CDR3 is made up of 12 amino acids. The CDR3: CSVELGFYGYTF. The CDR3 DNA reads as TGCAGCGTTGAATTAGGGTTCTATGGCTACACCTTC. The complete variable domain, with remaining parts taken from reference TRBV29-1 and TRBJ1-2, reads SAVISQKPSRDICQRGTSLTIQCQVDSQVTMMFWYRQQPGQSLTLIATANQGSEATYESGFVIDKFPISRPNLTFSTLTVSNMSPEDSSIYLCSVELGFYGYTFGSGTRLTVV.

The CDR3 spells CASRTIAGSGDTQYF. CDR3 nucleotides: TGCGCCAGCAGGACAATAGCGGGGAGTGGAGATACGCAGTATTTT. The chain employs TRBV5-1 and TRBJ2-3, with 8 bases fitting TRBD2. The CDR3 runs to 15 residues. V lost 5 bases and J lost 5; bases outside the gene matches: 10. The germline gives CDR1 SGHRS, CDR2 YFSETQ.

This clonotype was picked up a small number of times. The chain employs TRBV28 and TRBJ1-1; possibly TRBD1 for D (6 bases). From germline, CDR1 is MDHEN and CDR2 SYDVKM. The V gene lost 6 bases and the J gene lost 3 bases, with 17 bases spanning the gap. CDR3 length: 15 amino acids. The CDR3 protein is CASRIGGRADTEAFF. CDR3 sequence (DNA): TGTGCCAGCAGAATAGGGGGGAGGGCGGACACTGAAGCTTTCTTT.

This chain's CDR3 is CASSRLGTVAYEQYF. The CDR3 nucleotides are TGTGCCAGCAGTCGCTTGGGGACGGTTGCCTACGAGCAGTACTTC. The chain couples TRBV12-3 or TRBV12-4 to TRBJ2-7; D might be TRBD1 or TRBD2, each matching 5 bases. V was clipped by 5 bases and J by 2 bases, with 16 bases between them. The CDR3 has 15 amino acids.

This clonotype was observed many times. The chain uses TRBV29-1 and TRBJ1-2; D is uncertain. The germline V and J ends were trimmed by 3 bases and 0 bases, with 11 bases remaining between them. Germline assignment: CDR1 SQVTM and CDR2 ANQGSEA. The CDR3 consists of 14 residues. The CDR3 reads CSVDVAASNYGYTF. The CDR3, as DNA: TGCAGCGTTGATGTTGCGGCTTCTAACTATGGCTACACCTTC. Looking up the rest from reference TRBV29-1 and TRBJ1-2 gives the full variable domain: SAVISQKPSRDICQRGTSLTIQCQVDSQVTMMFWYRQQPGQSLTLIATANQGSEATYESGFVIDKFPISRPNLTFSTLTVSNMSPEDSSIYLCSVDVAASNYGYTFGSGTRLTVV.

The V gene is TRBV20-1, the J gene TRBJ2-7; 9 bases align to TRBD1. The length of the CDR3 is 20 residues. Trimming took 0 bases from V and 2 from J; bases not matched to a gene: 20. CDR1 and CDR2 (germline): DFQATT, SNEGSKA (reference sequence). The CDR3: CSAREPHRGRGAGATYEQYF. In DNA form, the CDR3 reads TGCAGTGCTAGAGAGCCACACAGGGGGCGAGGTGCGGGCGCGACCTACGAGCAGTACTTC.

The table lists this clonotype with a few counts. CDR3 nucleotides: TGTGCCAGCTCACCGGAGCTCGAGGAGACCCAGTACTTC. Protein product: CASSPELEETQYF. The J gene is TRBJ2-5, the V gene TRBV18; no firm D call. The CDR3 extends over 13 amino acids. The V gene lost 3 bases and the J gene lost 5 bases, with 10 bases spanning the gap. Germline V gene data show CDR1 as KGHSH and CDR2 as LQKENI.